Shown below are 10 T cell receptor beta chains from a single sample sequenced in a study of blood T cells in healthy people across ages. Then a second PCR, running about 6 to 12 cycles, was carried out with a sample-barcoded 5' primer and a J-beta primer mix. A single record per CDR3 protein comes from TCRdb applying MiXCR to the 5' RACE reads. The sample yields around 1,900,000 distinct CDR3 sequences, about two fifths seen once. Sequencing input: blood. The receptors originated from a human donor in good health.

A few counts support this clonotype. CDR3 region: CSVEEGRGYTF. The CDR3 DNA follows: TGCAGCGTTGAGGAGGGACGAGGCTACACCTTC. The chain carries TRBV29-1 and TRBJ1-2, with a possible D match to TRBD1 (5 bases). CDR1 is SQVTM and CDR2 is ANQGSEA in the germline V gene. This CDR3 comprises 11 residues. With 3 bases removed from V and 8 bases from J, the gap between germline ends came to 10 bases.

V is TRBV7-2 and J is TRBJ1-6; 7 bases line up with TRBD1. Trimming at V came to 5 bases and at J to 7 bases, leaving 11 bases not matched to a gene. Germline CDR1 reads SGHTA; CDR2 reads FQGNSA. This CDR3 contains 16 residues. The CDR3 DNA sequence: TGTGCCAGCAGCCACCGCCGGGACAGCCCGAATTCACCCCTCCACTTT. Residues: CASSHRRDSPNSPLHF.

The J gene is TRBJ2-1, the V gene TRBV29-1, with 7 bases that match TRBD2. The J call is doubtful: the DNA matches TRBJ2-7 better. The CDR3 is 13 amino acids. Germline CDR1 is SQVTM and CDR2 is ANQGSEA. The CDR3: CSVRRGETYEQYF. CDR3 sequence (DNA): TGCAGCGTTCGACGGGGGGAAACCTACGAGCAGTACTTC.

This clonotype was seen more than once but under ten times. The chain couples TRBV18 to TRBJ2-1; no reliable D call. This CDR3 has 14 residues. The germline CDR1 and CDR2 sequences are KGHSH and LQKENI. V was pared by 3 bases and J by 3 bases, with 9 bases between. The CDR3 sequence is CASSPTHYYNEQFF. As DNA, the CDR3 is TGTGCCAGCTCACCGACACATTACTACAATGAGCAGTTCTTC.

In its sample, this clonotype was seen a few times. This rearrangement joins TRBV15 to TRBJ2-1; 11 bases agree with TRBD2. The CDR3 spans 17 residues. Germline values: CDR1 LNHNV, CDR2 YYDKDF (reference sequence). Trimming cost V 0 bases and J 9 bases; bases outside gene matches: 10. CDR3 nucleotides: TGTGCCACCAGCAGAGAGATGATAGCGGGGGGGCGCGGTGAGCAGTTCTTC. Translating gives CATSREMIAGGRGEQFF.

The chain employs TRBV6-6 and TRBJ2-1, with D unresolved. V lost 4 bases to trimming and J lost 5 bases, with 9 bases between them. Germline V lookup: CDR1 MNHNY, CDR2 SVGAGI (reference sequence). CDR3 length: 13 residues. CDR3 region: CASSLRPHNEQFF. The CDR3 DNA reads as TGTGCCAGCAGTTTGAGACCGCACAATGAGCAGTTCTTC.

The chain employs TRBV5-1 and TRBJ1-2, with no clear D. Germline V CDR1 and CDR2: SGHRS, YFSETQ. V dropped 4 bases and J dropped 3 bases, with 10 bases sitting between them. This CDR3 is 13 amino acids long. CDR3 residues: CASSETNYYGYTF. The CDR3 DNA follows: TGCGCCAGCAGCGAGACTAATTACTATGGCTACACCTTC.

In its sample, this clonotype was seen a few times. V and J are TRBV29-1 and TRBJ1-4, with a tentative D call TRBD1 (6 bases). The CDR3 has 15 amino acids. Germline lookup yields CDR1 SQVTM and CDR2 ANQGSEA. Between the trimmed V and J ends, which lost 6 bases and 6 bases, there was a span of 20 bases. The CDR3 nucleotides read TGCAGCGTAGCGATGGGACACTCTTGGGATGAAAAACTGTTTTTT. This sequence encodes CSVAMGHSWDEKLFF.

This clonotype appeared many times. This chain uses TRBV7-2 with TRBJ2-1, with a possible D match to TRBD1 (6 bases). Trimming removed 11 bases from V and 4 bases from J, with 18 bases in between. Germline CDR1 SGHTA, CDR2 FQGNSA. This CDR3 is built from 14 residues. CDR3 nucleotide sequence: TGTGCCTCGTTGGGACATGTTACATACAATGAGCAGTTCTTC. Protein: CASLGHVTYNEQFF.

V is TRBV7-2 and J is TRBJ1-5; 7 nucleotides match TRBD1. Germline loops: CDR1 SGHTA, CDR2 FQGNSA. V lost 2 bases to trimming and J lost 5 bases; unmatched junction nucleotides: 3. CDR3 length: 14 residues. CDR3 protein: CASSLKTGDQPQHF. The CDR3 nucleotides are TGTGCCAGCAGCTTAAAAACAGGGGATCAGCCCCAGCATTTT.